The source of this T cell receptor (beta chain) is a study of neoadjuvant anti-PD-1 for oral cavity cancer. Study background: Non-progressing patients received a fourth nivolumab dose near day 43, then surgery on days 50-56. Overall study results and limits: Pretreatment Treg/Th17 ratio correlated inversely with post-treatment tumor clonality.

Generated by immunoSEQ multiplex PCR, the TCRdb table keeps only in-frame clones and is missing some. The table lists 55,000 to 75,000 clones, roughly three quarters of them singletons, with 2.6% in the top ten. The V segment lost 2 bases and the J segment 8 bases; nucleotides outside the gene matches: 5. Germline CDR1 and CDR2: SGHVS and FQNEAQ. This CDR3 is 15 amino acids long. This clone was observed a single time. Its antigen is unknown. Sequenced here: PBMCs, sampled before nivolumab (anti-PD-1) treatment. The V call is TRBV7-8, the J call TRBJ2-1, with 11 bases that match TRBD2. This clonotype was sampled from a person between 40 and 85 years old with oral cavity squamous cell carcinoma. CDR3 in DNA: TGTGCCAGCAGCTTAATTAGCGGGGGGGCGTATGAGCAGTTCTTC. Protein sequence: CASSLISGGAYEQFF.